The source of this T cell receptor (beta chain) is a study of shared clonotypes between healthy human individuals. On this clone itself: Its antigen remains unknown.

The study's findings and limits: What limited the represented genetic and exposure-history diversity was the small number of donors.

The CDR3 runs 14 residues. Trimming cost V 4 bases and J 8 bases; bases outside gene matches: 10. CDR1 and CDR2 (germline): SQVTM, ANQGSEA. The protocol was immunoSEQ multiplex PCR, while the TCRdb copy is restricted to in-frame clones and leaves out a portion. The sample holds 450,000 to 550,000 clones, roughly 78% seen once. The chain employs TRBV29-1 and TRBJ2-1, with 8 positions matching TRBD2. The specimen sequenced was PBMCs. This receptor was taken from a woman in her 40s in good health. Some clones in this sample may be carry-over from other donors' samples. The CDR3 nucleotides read TGCAGCGTTGGGGCCCGGGGGGGGCTGGATGAGCAGTTCTTC. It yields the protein CSVGARGGLDEQFF.